Shown below are 21 T cell receptor beta chains from a single sample sequenced in a study of shared clonotypes between healthy human individuals. Clones were read by immunoSEQ multiplex PCR, and TCRdb kept only the in-frame ones, dropping some. The table includes about 1 million clones, more than 60% detected once. Input material: memory CD4+ T cells sorted from blood. Subset defined: CD45RA-negative fraction. These receptor sequences come from a man between 18 and 35 years old in good health.

The chain carries TRBV5-1 and TRBJ1-1; D possibly corresponds to TRBD1 (6 bases). The V end lost 0 bases, the J end lost 2 bases, and 11 bases lay between the germline ends. CDR1 and CDR2 from the germline V gene are SGHRS and YFSETQ. CDR3 length equals 15 residues. Written as DNA, the CDR3 is TGCGCCAGCAGCTTGGAGGCAGGGGTTAACACTGAAGCTTTCTTT. This encodes CASSLEAGVNTEAFF.

Only a few counts were recorded for this clone. The chain is built from TRBV7-8 and TRBJ1-5; 7 bases match TRBD1. V trimming: 4 bases; J trimming: 3 bases; junction bases outside the gene matches: 3. The CDR3 loop spans 14 amino acids. In germline, CDR1 is SGHVS, CDR2 FQNEAQ. In nucleotides, the CDR3 is TGTGCCAGCAGCTCGGGACAGATCAATCAGCCCCAGCATTTT. Protein product: CASSSGQINQPQHF.

V gene TRBV6-5 combines with J gene TRBJ1-2; 8 nucleotides align to TRBD1. J was trimmed by 8 bases and V by 2 bases; bases with no gene match: 7. The CDR3 is made up of 14 amino acids. Germline V gene data show CDR1 as MNHEY and CDR2 as SVGAGI. Written as DNA, the CDR3 is TGTGCCAGCAGTTACGGACAGGGAACTGAAGGCTACACCTTC. Protein sequence: CASSYGQGTEGYTF.

The chain uses TRBV28 and TRBJ2-4, with 14 positions matching TRBD2. The V gene end was trimmed by 6 bases and the J gene end by 14 bases; junction bases not matched to a gene: 9. The V gene's germline CDR1 is MDHEN and CDR2 SYDVKM. There are 14 residues in the CDR3. CDR3 sequence (DNA): TGTGCCAGCAGCCCGGGACTAGCGGGGGCGCGTGAGTACTTC. Translation: CASSPGLAGAREYF. The full variable domain, in which reference TRBV28 and TRBJ2-4 provide the parts outside the CDR3, is DVKVTQSSRYLVKRTGEKVFLECVQDMDHENMFWYRQDPGLGLRLIYFSYDVKMKEKGDIPEGYSVSREKKERFSLILESASTNQTSMYLCASSPGLAGAREYFGAGTRLSVL.

This clone was found a few times. The chain combines TRBV6-5 with TRBJ1-5; D is uncertain. Looked up from germline, CDR1 is MNHEY and CDR2 is SVGAGI. The CDR3 loop spans 15 amino acids. V was shortened by 7 bases and J by 0 bases, with 13 bases between the two germline ends. In nucleotides, the CDR3 is TGTGCCAGCAAAACCCAGGTGAATAGCAATCAGCCCCAGCATTTT. Amino acids: CASKTQVNSNQPQHF.

The chain couples TRBV10-2 to TRBJ2-5; maybe TRBD1 (5 bases). CDR1 WSHSY and CDR2 SAAADI come from the germline V gene. CDR3 length equals 12 residues. V was cut by 3 bases and J by 10 bases, with 12 bases left in between. The CDR3 region is CASSEWEGDQYF. CDR3 DNA: TGCGCCAGCAGTGAATGGGAAGGGGACCAGTACTTC.

The CDR3 DNA is TGTGCCAGCAGCGTGAGATGGCCTGAGTTCTTC. It translates to CASSVRWPEFF. The rearrangement joins TRBV2 to TRBJ2-1; D gene ambiguous. The V and J ends lost 6 bases and 14 bases respectively, with 14 bases between them. The CDR3 is 11 residues long. CDR1 SNHLY and CDR2 FYNNEI come from the germline V gene.

The gene calls are TRBV5-1 and TRBJ2-3, with D unclear. V was trimmed by 3 bases and J by 5 bases, leaving 10 bases between them. Germline CDR1 and CDR2: SGHRS and YFSETQ. The CDR3 totals 13 residues. CDR3 sequence (DNA): TGCGCCAGCAGCTCAATCGGGCTAGATACGCAGTATTTT. This encodes CASSSIGLDTQYF. The full variable domain, completed using reference TRBV5-1 and TRBJ2-3, is KAGVTQTPRYLIKTRGQQVTLSCSPISGHRSVSWYQQTPGQGLQFLFEYFSETQRNKGNFPGRFSGRQFSNSRSEMNVSTLELGDSALYLCASSSIGLDTQYFGPGTRLTVL.

The chain has TRBV9 and TRBJ2-3; D gene unclear. The V end was cut by 2 bases, the J end by 2 bases, with 9 bases between. Germline CDR1 SGDLS, CDR2 YYNGEE. CDR3 length equals 14 residues. The CDR3 reads CASSVYDPTDTQYF. The CDR3 DNA reads TGTGCCAGCAGCGTTTACGACCCCACAGATACGCAGTATTTT.

This clone was seen repeatedly, ten times or more. The chain joins TRBV6-5 to TRBJ1-2; 8 bases map to TRBD1. The CDR3 spans 14 residues. The V and J ends lost 5 bases and 6 bases, in that order; junction bases with no gene match: 8. The germline V gene has CDR1 MNHEY and CDR2 SVGAGI. For the CDR3, the DNA is TGTGCCAGCAGTGGTAAGGACAGGGCTCATGGCTACACCTTC. It specifies CASSGKDRAHGYTF.

Details on this clone: Within the sample, other DNA sequences also encode this same CDR3. The CDR3 nucleotides are TGTGCCAGCAGCAGAGGACGCAGCCAAGAGACCCAGTACTTC. Translation: CASSRGRSQETQYF. V usage is TRBV9 and J usage is TRBJ2-5; no firm D call. The length of the CDR3 is 14 residues. V lost 4 bases, J lost 1 base, and 11 bases lay in between. CDR1 and CDR2 (germline): SGDLS, YYNGEE.

The rearrangement links TRBV7-9 to TRBJ1-1; perhaps TRBD1 as D (5 bases). V was shortened by 6 bases and J by 4 bases, with 18 bases between the two germline ends. The CDR3 totals 15 residues. The V gene's germline CDR1 is SEHNR and CDR2 FQNEAQ (reference sequence). The CDR3 sequence is CASRLPGGGTTEAFF. The CDR3 coding sequence is TGTGCCAGCAGACTCCCCGGCGGGGGGACCACTGAAGCTTTCTTT.

The rearrangement uses TRBV5-6 and TRBJ1-2; D remains ambiguous. Germline CDR1 reads SGHDT; CDR2 reads YYEEEE. V dropped 2 bases and J dropped 4 bases, with 15 bases sitting between them. This CDR3 has 15 residues. In nucleotides, the CDR3 is TGTGCCAGCAGCTTTGAAGGATTGGCTTCCTATGGCTACACCTTC. It yields the protein CASSFEGLASYGYTF.

The chain carries TRBV7-6 and TRBJ1-2; D uncertain. V lost 5 bases and J lost 5, with 15 bases in between. This CDR3 comprises 14 residues. Germline CDR1 is SGHVS and CDR2 is FNYEAQ. DNA for the CDR3: TGTGCCAGCAGCCCGAGAAATGACAAGTATGGCTACACCTTC. Protein sequence: CASSPRNDKYGYTF.

The chain joins TRBV5-1 to TRBJ1-4; D not resolved. This CDR3 spans 13 amino acids. Trimming took off 4 bases at V and 0 bases at J, with 4 bases between the two ends. Germline loops: CDR1 SGHRS, CDR2 YFSETQ. CDR3 nucleotides: TGCGCCAGCAGCCGTGCAACTAATGAAAAACTGTTTTTT. Encoded protein: CASSRATNEKLFF.

The V call is TRBV5-1, the J call TRBJ2-3; 10 positions agree with TRBD2. This CDR3 region has 14 residues. Looked up from germline, CDR1 is SGHRS and CDR2 is YFSETQ. After removal of 5 bases from V and 4 bases from J, the junction contained 4 bases not matched to a gene. The DNA for the CDR3 is TGCGCCAGCAGGATGGGACTAGCGTCAGATACGCAGTATTTT. Amino acid sequence: CASRMGLASDTQYF.

This clone has more than one count but fewer than ten. V and J are TRBV7-2 and TRBJ2-3, with a possible D match to TRBD2 (5 bases). Trimming took off 5 bases at V and 5 bases at J, with 17 bases between the two ends. This CDR3 is built from 15 residues. Germline CDR1 and CDR2: SGHTA and FQGNSA. The DNA for the CDR3 is TGTGCCAGCAGCCCGACGAGGGTGGCGGGAGATACGCAGTATTTT. Its protein product is CASSPTRVAGDTQYF.

The rearrangement links TRBV15 to TRBJ1-6; the D is unclear. Trimming stripped 1 base from V and 6 bases from J, with 4 bases between. This CDR3 spans 13 amino acids. The germline CDR1 and CDR2 sequences are LNHNV and YYDKDF (reference sequence). This chain's CDR3 is CATSRVPNSPLHF. The DNA of the CDR3 is TGTGCCACCAGCAGAGTCCCTAATTCACCCCTCCACTTT.

There are a few counts of this clone. The genes are TRBV29-1 and TRBJ1-6; D not certain. This CDR3 has 13 amino acids. Germline-derived CDR1 and CDR2 are SQVTM and ANQGSEA. Trimming pared 4 bases from V and 7 bases from J, leaving 11 bases between. In DNA, the CDR3 is TGCAGCGTTGCTCAGGAGGTGAATTCACCCCTCCACTTT. Its translation is CSVAQEVNSPLHF.

This CDR3 reads CASGTGFGYTF. In DNA, the CDR3 is TGTGCCAGCGGGACAGGTTTTGGCTACACCTTC. This chain links TRBV6-5 with TRBJ1-2; 8 positions match TRBD1. J gave up 7 bases and V 8 bases, and 3 bases lay outside the gene matches. Germline values: CDR1 MNHEY, CDR2 SVGAGI. The CDR3 has 11 amino acids.

The chain joins TRBV11-2 to TRBJ2-3, with D perhaps TRBD2 (7 bases). The CDR3 runs to 17 residues. CDR1 is SGHAT and CDR2 is FQNNGV in the germline V gene. The V gene lost 2 bases and the J gene lost 1 base, with 16 bases spanning the gap. As DNA, the CDR3 is TGTGCCAGCAGCTTACTGGGGAGGGGGAGGGGCACAGATACGCAGTATTTT. Amino acids: CASSLLGRGRGTDTQYF.